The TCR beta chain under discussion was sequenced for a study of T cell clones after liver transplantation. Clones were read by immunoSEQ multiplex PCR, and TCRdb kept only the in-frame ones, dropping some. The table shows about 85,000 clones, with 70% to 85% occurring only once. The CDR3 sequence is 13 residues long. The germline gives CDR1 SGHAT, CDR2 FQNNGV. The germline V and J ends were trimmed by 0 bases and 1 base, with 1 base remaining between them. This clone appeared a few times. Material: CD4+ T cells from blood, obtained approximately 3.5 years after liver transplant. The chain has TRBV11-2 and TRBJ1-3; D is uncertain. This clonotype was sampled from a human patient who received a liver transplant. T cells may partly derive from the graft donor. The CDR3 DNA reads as TGTGCCAGCAGCTTAGAATCTGGAAACACCATATATTTT. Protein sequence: CASSLESGNTIYF.